The text below deals with one TCR beta chain. This clonotype showed up just a few times. Its specific antigen is unknown. Within one base of it there is no much larger clone, and no base qualities were kept. A patient counted as having stable Graves' hyperthyroidism if no progression to ophthalmopathy occurred over 18 months of follow-up. Hyperthyroidism patients were aged 18 to 65 years and newly diagnosed, with disease duration of less than 2 months. Patients with uncontrolled infections, other autoimmune diseases, pregnancy or lactation were excluded. Diagnoses relied on clinical symptoms, serum thyroxine and TRAb, thyroid ultrasound and orbital computed tomography. PBMCs were isolated from around 10 ml of fresh peripheral blood by Ficoll-Paque density gradient centrifugation. Total RNA was extracted using Trizol reagent, and RNA quality was assessed on an Agilent 2100 Bioanalyzer. The data are from a study of T cells in Graves' hyperthyroidism and ophthalmopathy (dated by TCRdb to the late 2010s). A note on the overall study: Peripheral blood was sampled at the time of initial diagnosis, prior to any treatment. To identify TCR V-J signatures that set the groups apart, the researchers used a discovery cohort of more than 95 patients, made up of 40 to 45 with Graves' ophthalmopathy and about 59 with stable Graves' hyperthyroidism. Prospective prediction of ophthalmopathy was tested in an independent validation cohort of some 19 hyperthyroidism patients and 17 patients who later progressed to ophthalmopathy. The approximately 90 discovery patients were divided at random into training and test sets in a 7:3 ratio. In addition, the study compared T-cell repertoires in thyroid tissue and in blood from several Graves' hyperthyroidism patients. Following sampling, methimazole starting at 30 mg daily was given to hyperthyroidism patients, and high-dose intravenous methylprednisolone was given to ophthalmopathy patients. The paper reports TCR Vbeta CDR3 sequencing of fewer than 150 peripheral blood samples: around 41 ophthalmopathy, about 75 hyperthyroidism and some 17 progressor patients. Study-level results and caveats: Blood samples also contained most of the expanded thyroid clonotypes (frequency above 0.001), which suggests that blood repertoires may reflect thyroid immune responses. In validation, the model predicted progression to ophthalmopathy with 55% to 71% sensitivity and less than 80% specificity, a median of approximately 6.5 months before onset. Sample size was not statistically predetermined, and investigators were not blinded to group allocation. In cross-validation, a model built on a 13 V-J signature told ophthalmopathy apart from stable hyperthyroidism with approximately 90% sensitivity and about 81% specificity, and in testing the same model reached 80%/75%.

TCR beta CDR3 regions were amplified from RNA transcripts. A first-round RT-PCR of the TCR CDR3 used the HTBI primer set with the Qiagen OneStep RT-PCR kit. Libraries were constructed in a second round of multiplex PCR, after which size selection and purification were performed. Sequencing of the libraries was done on an Illumina HiSeq2000 using paired-end 100 bp reads. Per the authors' processing: SOAPnuke was used to process the raw data, removing reads that contained adapters or uncalled bases, had a mean Phred below 15, or lacked an exact match to the constant primer or identifier. High-quality paired reads were merged with COPE v1.2.5, and unique nucleotide sequences were defined as clonotypes. MiTCR v1.1 was used to align the clonotypes against IMGT TRBV, TRBD and TRBJ reference segments. The analysis included only V-J combinations with a frequency above 0.0001, which together covered more than 98% of the repertoires. The TCS score was defined as the ratio of F50 (clonal expansion) to E x V (chaos), calculated using BLOSUM62-based TCRdist between CDR3 peptides within each V-J. Welch's t-statistics and random forest reduced roughly 540 V-J features to roughly 13, which were used in a naive Bayes classifier (R e1071). The public reads were run again by TCRdb, first through fastp at Q25 and then through MiXCR, and only productive beta chains were kept. Every CDR3 protein is listed once, alongside the most common genes and DNA of its rows. The V and J calls come from TCRdb's annotation, not from the publication. This sample has about 620,000 distinct CDR3 sequences in its table, and 15% to 20% of those were observed once. Jointly, the top ten make up 3% to 4% of the sample.

From V the trimming removes 3 bases and from J it removes 7 bases, while the gene matches leave 4 bases of the junction unaccounted for. From the cysteine through the phenylalanine, the CDR3 covers 12 amino acids. Only the CDR3 portion is preserved as DNA: 36 bases, with reading frame beginning at the first base. The germline V gene sets CDR1 to SQVTM and CDR2 to ANQGSEA. Input material: blood. The source of this sequence is a woman aged 25 to 39 with Graves' hyperthyroidism. The chain was built from TRBV29-1 and TRBJ2-7, with 9 bases matching TRBD1. The DNA sequence is TGCAGCGTTGACCGGGGGACAGGGGAGCAGTACTTC. This sequence encodes CSVDRGTGEQYF.